Following are 27 T cell receptor beta chains from one sample sequenced in a study of blood T cell repertoires in COVID-19 (TCRdb year 2020). To prepare the library, the immunoSEQ multiplex PCR assay was applied. This immuneACCESS table, as held by TCRdb, lists in-frame sequences with V and J called but not all clones. Of the missing ones, under half trace to an unresolved V gene in checked studies; the others have no known cause. This sample is represented by about 25,000 clones; roughly 87% of them were singletons. The top ten clonotypes cover around 9.7% of the sample. Sequencing was performed on peripheral blood. The receptors were gathered from a man between 65 and 80 years old with acute or convalescent COVID-19.

This clone appeared a few times. The chain employs TRBV28 and TRBJ1-4, with D uncertain. In germline, CDR1 is MDHEN, CDR2 SYDVKM. With 5 bases removed from V and 8 bases from J, the gap between germline ends came to 15 bases. CDR3 length equals 14 residues. The CDR3 region is CASSTGFGGEKLFF. The CDR3 bases are TGTGCCAGCAGTACTGGGTTCGGAGGGGAAAAACTGTTTTTT.

The rearrangement joins TRBV14 to TRBJ2-1; 14 nucleotides agree with TRBD2. The CDR3 has 16 amino acids. The junction had 5 bases not matched to a gene; V was cut back by 4 bases and J by 6 bases. Germline loops: CDR1 SGHDN, CDR2 FVKESK. CDR3 sequence reads: CASSLRLAGGFNEQFF. The CDR3 nucleotides read TGTGCCAGCAGCCTAAGACTAGCGGGAGGGTTCAATGAGCAGTTCTTC.

A note on this clone: Other DNA sequences of this sample code for an identical CDR3. The CDR3 region is CASSQDRRNPYEQYF. The CDR3 coding sequence is TGTGCCAGCAGCCAAGATAGGAGAAACCCCTACGAGCAGTACTTC. The chain has TRBV3-1 (or the pseudogene TRBV3-2) and TRBJ2-7, with D unresolved. This CDR3 spans 15 amino acids. V lost 0 bases and J 2 bases, leaving 11 bases between the germline ends. Germline V lookup: CDR1 LGHDT, CDR2 YNNKEL (reference sequence).

This chain links TRBV19 with TRBJ1-2; D is unclear. Trimming stripped 2 bases from V and 7 bases from J, with 5 bases between. The germline CDR1 and CDR2 sequences are LNHDA and SQIVND (reference sequence). The CDR3 extends over 11 amino acids. The CDR3 sequence: CASSIRGGYTF. The CDR3 nucleotides read TGTGCCAGTAGTATACGGGGTGGCTACACCTTC. Full variable domain (outside the CDR3, taken from reference TRBV19 and TRBJ1-2): DGGITQSPKYLFRKEGQNVTLSCEQNLNHDAMYWYRQDPGQGLRLIYYSQIVNDFQKGDIAEGYSVSREKKESFPLTVTSAQKNPTAFYLCASSIRGGYTFGSGTRLTVV.

The chain joins TRBV28 to TRBJ2-1, with a tentative D call TRBD1 (6 bases). CDR1 is MDHEN and CDR2 is SYDVKM in the germline V gene. There are 13 residues in the CDR3. V was clipped by 10 bases and J by 0 bases, with 10 bases between them. The CDR3 nucleotides are TGTGCCACCCAGGGGTACTCCTACAATGAGCAGTTCTTC. Protein sequence: CATQGYSYNEQFF.

The chain recombines TRBV6-5 with TRBJ1-4; TRBD1 matches 8 bases. V lost 2 bases, J lost 8 bases, and 10 bases stayed unmatched. This CDR3 spans 16 amino acids. Germline assignment: CDR1 MNHEY and CDR2 SVGAGI. In DNA form, the CDR3 reads TGTGCCAGCAGTTACCCGCCAACAGGGGGAGACGAAAAACTGTTTTTT. Its protein is CASSYPPTGGDEKLFF.

This rearrangement joins TRBV28 to TRBJ2-7; 8 bases map to TRBD1. Per the germline V gene, CDR1 is MDHEN and CDR2 is SYDVKM. The CDR3 consists of 14 residues. The ends lost 7 bases at V and 2 bases at J; junction bases unmatched: 7. The CDR3, as DNA: TGTGCCAGCATTACCTCGGGACAGGCCTACGAGCAGTACTTC. Protein: CASITSGQAYEQYF.

The chain links TRBV19 to TRBJ2-3, with 9 bases aligning to TRBD1. Looked up from germline, CDR1 is LNHDA and CDR2 is SQIVND (reference sequence). The CDR3 covers 15 residues. V gave up 4 bases and J gave up 2 bases; unmatched junction bases: 4. The DNA of the CDR3 is TGTGCCAGTAGTAGGGGGACAGGGATCACAGATACGCAGTATTTT. Its translation: CASSRGTGITDTQYF.

This chain joins TRBV5-6 and TRBJ2-1; 8 nucleotides align to TRBD1. V was clipped by 0 bases and J by 7 bases; unmatched bases: 9. Germline V CDR1 and CDR2: SGHDT, YYEEEE. This CDR3 spans 16 amino acids. DNA of the CDR3: TGTGCCAGCAGCTTGGTTACAGGGGGGAATCGGAATGAGCAGTTCTTC. Translation gives CASSLVTGGNRNEQFF.

This chain links TRBV5-4 with TRBJ2-1; TRBD2 matches 7 bases. The J segment lost 2 bases and the V segment lost 0 bases, leaving 11 bases of the junction unmatched. The CDR3 loop spans 18 amino acids. Per germline, CDR1 SGHNT and CDR2 YYREEE (reference sequence). The DNA of the CDR3 is TGTGCCAGCAGCTTGGTCGGGGCGGGAGCGACCGCCTACAATGAGCAGTTCTTC. Translating gives CASSLVGAGATAYNEQFF.

Only one count was recorded for this clone. J is TRBJ2-1 and V is TRBV7-3; TRBD2 agrees at 11 bases. Losses at the gene ends were 4 bases for V and 3 bases for J; bases not matched to a gene: 2. The CDR3 has 15 amino acids. Germline CDR1 SGHTA, CDR2 FQGTGA. The CDR3 loop reads CASSSGLAGYNEQFF. CDR3 sequence (DNA): TGTGCCAGCAGCTCAGGACTAGCGGGCTACAATGAGCAGTTCTTC.

The V call is TRBV11-2, the J call TRBJ1-3; no reliable D call. CDR3 size: 14 residues. Germline CDR1 and CDR2: SGHAT and FQNNGV. Trimming cost V 7 bases and J 2 bases, with 12 bases left between them. The CDR3 is CASTPQIPGNTIYF. The CDR3 DNA reads as TGTGCCAGCACCCCGCAGATCCCTGGAAACACCATATATTTT.

CDR3 DNA: TGCGCCAGCAGCCAACAGCGGGCCAGATCCTACGAGCAGTACTTC. Translated: CASSQQRARSYEQYF. The chain joins TRBV4-1 to TRBJ2-7, with a possible D match to TRBD2 (6 bases). V shed 2 bases and J shed 1 base, with 12 bases lying between them. This CDR3 has 15 amino acids. The germline gives CDR1 MGHRA, CDR2 YSYEKL.

The rearrangement uses TRBV9 and TRBJ1-2; 8 positions match TRBD1. The CDR3 totals 17 residues. The germline V gene has CDR1 SGDLS and CDR2 YYNGEE. J lost 2 bases, V lost 0 bases, and 9 bases had no gene match. The CDR3 protein is CASSVGWQGAINYGYTF. In DNA form, the CDR3 reads TGTGCCAGCAGCGTAGGTTGGCAGGGGGCGATAAACTATGGCTACACCTTC.

The V gene is TRBV9, the J gene TRBJ1-2; D gene uncertain. Trimming cost V 4 bases and J 4 bases, with 14 bases left between them. Germline lookup yields CDR1 SGDLS and CDR2 YYNGEE. This CDR3 is 14 amino acids long. CDR3 bases: TGTGCCAGCAGCCCCGGGGTGGTTTCCTATGGCTACACCTTC. Translation gives CASSPGVVSYGYTF.

CDR3 sequence reads: CASSWDRGSGYTF. The CDR3 DNA sequence: TGTGCCAGCAGCTGGGACAGGGGGTCTGGCTACACCTTC. V gene TRBV6-5 combines with J gene TRBJ1-2; 11 bases are a match to TRBD1. Germline V gene data show CDR1 as MNHEY and CDR2 as SVGAGI. The CDR3 runs 13 residues. Losses at the gene ends were 6 bases for V and 7 bases for J; bases not matched to a gene: 4.

The rearrangement joins TRBV11-1 to TRBJ2-7; TRBD1 aligns across 11 bases. The CDR3 spans 15 residues. V dropped 0 bases and J dropped 3; count of bases not matched to a gene: 1. Germline V gene sequence: CDR1 SGHAT, CDR2 FQDESV (reference sequence). The CDR3 DNA follows: TGTGCCAGCAGCTTAGCGGGACAGGGGGACTACGAGCAGTACTTC. Translating it yields CASSLAGQGDYEQYF.

The V call is TRBV3-1 (or the pseudogene TRBV3-2), the J call TRBJ2-1, with 7 bases identical to TRBD2. Germline lookup yields CDR1 LGHDT and CDR2 YNNKEL (reference sequence). The junction had 5 bases not matched to a gene; V was cut back by 3 bases and J by 6 bases. CDR3 length: 14 residues. CDR3 loop: CASSHRLALNEQFF. The CDR3 bases are TGTGCCAGCAGCCACCGACTAGCCCTCAATGAGCAGTTCTTC.

This chain uses TRBV5-1 with TRBJ2-3, with TRBD2 matching 9 bases. The V gene end was trimmed by 4 bases and the J gene end by 0 bases; junction bases not matched to a gene: 9. Germline CDR1 and CDR2: SGHRS and YFSETQ. This CDR3 spans 17 amino acids. The CDR3 DNA sequence: TGCGCCAGCAGCGAGACCCCGGGACTAGCTAGCACAGATACGCAGTATTTT. Amino acids: CASSETPGLASTDTQYF.

The rearrangement uses TRBV10-1 and TRBJ2-7; 8 bases line up with TRBD1. The germline gives CDR1 WNHNN, CDR2 SYGVQD (reference sequence). This CDR3 comprises 16 residues. V shed 3 bases, J shed 5 bases, and the junction held 12 bases outside the gene matches. The CDR3 DNA sequence: TGCGCCAGCAGTGAAATGGCAGGGGGCGATTCCAACGAGCAGTACTTC. Protein sequence: CASSEMAGGDSNEQYF.

V is TRBV10-1 and J is TRBJ2-5, with a weak D call TRBD1 (5 bases). V lost 2 bases and J 5 bases, leaving 12 bases between the germline ends. The CDR3 extends over 14 amino acids. CDR1 is WNHNN and CDR2 is SYGVQD in the germline V gene (reference sequence). The CDR3 DNA reads TGCGCCAGCAGTGAGACCAGGGCAGGGGAGACCCAGTACTTC. This translates into CASSETRAGETQYF.

The chain links TRBV2 to TRBJ1-1; D is undetermined. There are 14 residues in the CDR3. Trimming took 6 bases from V and 1 from J, leaving 12 bases between them. Germline V gene lookup returns CDR1 SNHLY and CDR2 FYNNEI. CDR3 protein: CASRGGRANTEAFF. The DNA for the CDR3 is TGTGCCAGCAGGGGAGGGAGGGCGAACACTGAAGCTTTCTTT.

This clone is medium-sized (0.01 to 0.1%) by share. The chain is built from TRBV28 and TRBJ2-7; weak D call: TRBD1 (6 bases). V lost 4 bases, J lost 3 bases, and 13 bases lay in between. Germline CDR1 is MDHEN and CDR2 is SYDVKM. This CDR3 spans 14 amino acids. The CDR3 spells CASSYRTDSYEQYF. The DNA for the CDR3 is TGTGCCAGCAGTTACCGGACAGATAGCTACGAGCAGTACTTC.

V and J are TRBV25-1 and TRBJ1-2, with D tentatively TRBD1 (5 bases). Trimming removed 5 bases at V and 4 bases at J, with 11 bases between. Germline assignment: CDR1 MGHDK and CDR2 SYGVNS. This CDR3 is built from 13 residues. The DNA for the CDR3 is TGTGCCAGCAGTTCAGGGTCCTCCTATGGCTACACCTTC. It specifies CASSSGSSYGYTF.

The chain carries TRBV2 and TRBJ2-7; D call uncertain. Germline assignment: CDR1 SNHLY and CDR2 FYNNEI. The length of the CDR3 is 11 residues. Trimming removed 1 base at V and 6 bases at J, with 4 bases between. The CDR3 DNA reads TGTGCCAGCAGTGAAGGTATCGAGCAGTACTTC. The encoded protein is CASSEGIEQYF.

The rearrangement links TRBV7-3 to TRBJ2-3; 10 positions agree with TRBD2. The CDR3 is 15 residues long. From germline, CDR1 is SGHTA and CDR2 FQGTGA. V shed 5 bases and J 0 bases; nucleotides not matched to a gene: 2. CDR3 nucleotides: TGTGCCAGCAGCAAAGCGGGAGGGAGCACAGATACGCAGTATTTT. It yields the protein CASSKAGGSTDTQYF.

The gene calls are TRBV19 and TRBJ1-1; 9 nucleotides line up with TRBD1. Germline CDR1 and CDR2: LNHDA and SQIVND (reference sequence). The CDR3 length is 14 residues. With V trimmed by 6 bases and J by 1 base, 3 bases remained unmatched. The CDR3 reads CASRRTGANTEAFF. In nucleotides, the CDR3 is TGTGCCAGTAGACGGACAGGGGCGAACACTGAAGCTTTCTTT.